This TCR beta chain was identified during a study of T-cell reconstitution after alpha-beta-depleted transplantation in children. Study-level findings and limits: Surviving recipient T cells and thymic progenitors underlay high day-60 TCRbeta diversity in some patients. Expanded clones from the graft, numbering several hundred, reportedly supplied alpha-beta T cells about two months after transplant.

Unique molecular identifiers were built into the TCRbeta library. TCRdb independently ran MiXCR on the PCR reads; one entry per CDR3 protein. The top ten hold 28% of the sample, which has a few hundred thousand distinct CDR3 sequences, approximately 10% seen once. The CDR3 runs to 13 residues. The ends were cut back, 6 bases at V and 4 bases at J, with 10 bases in the middle. This clonotype was detected ten times or more. The antigen is not known. This clonotype was obtained from a child younger than two with acute myeloid leukemia, due to receive a stem cell transplant. The chain joins TRBV12-3 or TRBV12-4 to TRBJ1-5; weak D call: TRBD1 (5 bases). The specimen comprised PBMCs, sampled before TCRalphabeta/CD19-depleted stem cell transplant. The CDR3, as DNA: TGTGCCAGCAGCAGGGAGGGGAATCAGCCCCAGCATTTT. Protein: CASSREGNQPQHF.